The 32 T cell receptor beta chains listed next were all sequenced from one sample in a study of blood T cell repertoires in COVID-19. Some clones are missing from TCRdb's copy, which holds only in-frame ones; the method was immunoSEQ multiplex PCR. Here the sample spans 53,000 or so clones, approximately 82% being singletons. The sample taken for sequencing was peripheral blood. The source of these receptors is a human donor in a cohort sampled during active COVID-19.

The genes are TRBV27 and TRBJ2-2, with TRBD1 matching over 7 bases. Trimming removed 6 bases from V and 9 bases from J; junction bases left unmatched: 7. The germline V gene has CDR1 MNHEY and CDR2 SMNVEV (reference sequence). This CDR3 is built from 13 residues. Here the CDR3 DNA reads TGTGCCAGCAGACGTGACAGGGTCCGGGAGCTGTTTTTT. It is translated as CASRRDRVRELFF.

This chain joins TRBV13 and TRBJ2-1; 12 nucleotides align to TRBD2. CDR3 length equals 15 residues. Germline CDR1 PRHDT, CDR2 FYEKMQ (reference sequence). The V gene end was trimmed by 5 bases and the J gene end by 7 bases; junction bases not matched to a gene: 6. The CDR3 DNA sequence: TGTGCCAGCAGCCTCCGACTAGCGGGGGAGAATGAGCAGTTCTTC. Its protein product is CASSLRLAGENEQFF.

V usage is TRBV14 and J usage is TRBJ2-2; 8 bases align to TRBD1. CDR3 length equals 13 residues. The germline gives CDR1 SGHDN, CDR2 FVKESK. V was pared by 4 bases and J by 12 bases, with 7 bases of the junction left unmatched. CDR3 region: CASSPRGQEKLFF. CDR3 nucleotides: TGTGCCAGCAGCCCGAGGGGACAGGAAAAGCTGTTTTTT.

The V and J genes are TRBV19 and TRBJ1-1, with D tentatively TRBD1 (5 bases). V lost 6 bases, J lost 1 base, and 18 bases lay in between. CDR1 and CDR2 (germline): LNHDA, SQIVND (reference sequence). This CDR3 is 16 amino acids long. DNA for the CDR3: TGTGCCAGTAGAGGTCCAGGCCAGGGATCGAACACTGAAGCTTTCTTT. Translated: CASRGPGQGSNTEAFF.

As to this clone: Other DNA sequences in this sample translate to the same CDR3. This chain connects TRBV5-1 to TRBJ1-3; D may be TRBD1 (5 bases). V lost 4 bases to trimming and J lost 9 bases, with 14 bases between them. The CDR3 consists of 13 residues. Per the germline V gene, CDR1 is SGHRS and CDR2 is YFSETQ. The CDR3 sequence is CASSPDSTGTIYF. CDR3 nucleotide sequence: TGCGCCAGCAGCCCAGACAGCACGGGCACCATATATTTT.

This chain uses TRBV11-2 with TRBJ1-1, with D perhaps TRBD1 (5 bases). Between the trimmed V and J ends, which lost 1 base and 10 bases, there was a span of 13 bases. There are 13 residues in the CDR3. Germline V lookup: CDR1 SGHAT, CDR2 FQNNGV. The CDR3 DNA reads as TGTGCCAGCAGCTTAGGTGGCAGGGTGGGAGCTTTCTTT. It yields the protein CASSLGGRVGAFF.

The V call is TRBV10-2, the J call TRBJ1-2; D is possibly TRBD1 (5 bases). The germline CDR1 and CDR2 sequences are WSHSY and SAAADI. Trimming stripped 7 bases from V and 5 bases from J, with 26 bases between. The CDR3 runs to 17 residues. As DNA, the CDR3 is TGCGCCAGCACCACGGGACTCCCAGTCCACCATCAATATGGCTACACCTTC. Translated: CASTTGLPVHHQYGYTF.

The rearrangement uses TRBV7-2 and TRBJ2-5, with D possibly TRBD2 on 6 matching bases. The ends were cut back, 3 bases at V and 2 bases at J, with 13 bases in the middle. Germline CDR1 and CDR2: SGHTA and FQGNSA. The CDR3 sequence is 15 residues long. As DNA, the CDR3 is TGTGCCAGCAGCTTCGTCGGGGGAGCACAAGAGACCCAGTACTTC. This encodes CASSFVGGAQETQYF.

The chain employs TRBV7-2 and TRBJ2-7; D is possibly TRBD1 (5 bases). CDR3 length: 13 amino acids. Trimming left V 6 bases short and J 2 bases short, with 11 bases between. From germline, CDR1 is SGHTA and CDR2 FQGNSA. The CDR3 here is CASRRAGTYEQYF. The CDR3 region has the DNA TGTGCCAGCAGGAGAGCAGGGACCTACGAGCAGTACTTC.

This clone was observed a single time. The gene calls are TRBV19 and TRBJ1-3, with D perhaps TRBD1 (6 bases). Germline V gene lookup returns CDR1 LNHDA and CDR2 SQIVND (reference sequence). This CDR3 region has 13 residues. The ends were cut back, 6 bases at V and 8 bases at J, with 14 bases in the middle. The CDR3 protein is CASSLRAGDTIYF. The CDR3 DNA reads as TGTGCCAGTAGCCTCCGGGCAGGGGACACCATATATTTT.

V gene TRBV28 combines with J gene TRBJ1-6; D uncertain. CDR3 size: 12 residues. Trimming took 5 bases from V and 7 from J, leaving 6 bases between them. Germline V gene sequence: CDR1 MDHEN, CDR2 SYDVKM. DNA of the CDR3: TGTGCCAGCAGTCTCACAAATTCACCCCTCCACTTT. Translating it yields CASSLTNSPLHF. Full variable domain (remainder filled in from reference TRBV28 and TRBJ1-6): DVKVTQSSRYLVKRTGEKVFLECVQDMDHENMFWYRQDPGLGLRLIYFSYDVKMKEKGDIPEGYSVSREKKERFSLILESASTNQTSMYLCASSLTNSPLHFGNGTRLTVT.

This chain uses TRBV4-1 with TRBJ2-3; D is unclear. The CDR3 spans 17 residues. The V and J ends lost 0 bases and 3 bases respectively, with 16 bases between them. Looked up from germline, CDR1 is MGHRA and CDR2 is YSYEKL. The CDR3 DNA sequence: TGCGCCAGCAGCCAAGATCCCCCTACTATTCCGACAGATACGCAGTATTTT. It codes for CASSQDPPTIPTDTQYF.

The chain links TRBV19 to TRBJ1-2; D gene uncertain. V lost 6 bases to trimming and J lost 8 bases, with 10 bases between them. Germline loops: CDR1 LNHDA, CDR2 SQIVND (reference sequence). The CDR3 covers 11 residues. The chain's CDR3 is CASSRSGGYTF. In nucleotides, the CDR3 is TGTGCCAGTAGCCGATCGGGGGGCTACACCTTC.

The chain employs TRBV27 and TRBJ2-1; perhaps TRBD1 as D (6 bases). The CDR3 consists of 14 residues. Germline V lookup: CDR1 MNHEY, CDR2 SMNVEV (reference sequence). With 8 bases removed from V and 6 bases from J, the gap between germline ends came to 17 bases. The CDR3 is CASGQLGAANEQFF. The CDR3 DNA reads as TGTGCCAGCGGCCAATTGGGGGCGGCCAATGAGCAGTTCTTC.

CDR3 residues: CSAGKEWQETQYF. CDR3 sequence (DNA): TGCAGCGCGGGGAAGGAGTGGCAAGAGACCCAGTACTTC. The chain joins TRBV29-1 to TRBJ2-5; D may be TRBD2 (5 bases). With 7 bases removed from V and 2 bases from J, the gap between germline ends came to 14 bases. The CDR3 length is 13 residues. The V gene's germline CDR1 is SQVTM and CDR2 ANQGSEA.

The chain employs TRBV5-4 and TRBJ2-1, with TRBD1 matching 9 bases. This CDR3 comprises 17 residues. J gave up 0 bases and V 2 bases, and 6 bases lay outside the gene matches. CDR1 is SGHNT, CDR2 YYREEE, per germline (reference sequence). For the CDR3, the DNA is TGTGCCAGCAGCTTTCCGACAGGGGGTAGCTCCTACAATGAGCAGTTCTTC. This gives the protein CASSFPTGGSSYNEQFF.

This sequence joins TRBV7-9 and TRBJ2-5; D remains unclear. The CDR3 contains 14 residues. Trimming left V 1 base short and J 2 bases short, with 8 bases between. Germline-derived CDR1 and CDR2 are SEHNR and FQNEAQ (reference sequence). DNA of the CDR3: TGTGCCAGCAGCTTAGGTCCTAATCAAGAGACCCAGTACTTC. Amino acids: CASSLGPNQETQYF.

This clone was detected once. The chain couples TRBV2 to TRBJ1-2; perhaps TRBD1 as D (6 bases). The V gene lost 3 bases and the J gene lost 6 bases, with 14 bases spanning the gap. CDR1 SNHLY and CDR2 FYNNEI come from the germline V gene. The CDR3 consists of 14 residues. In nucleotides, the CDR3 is TGTGCCAGCAGTGAGAGGGAGAGACAGGATGGCTACACCTTC. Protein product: CASSERERQDGYTF.

CDR3 nucleotides: TGTGCCACCCGACCGGGATCCTACGAGCAGTACTTC. This encodes CATRPGSYEQYF. The chain links TRBV10-3 to TRBJ2-7, with D perhaps matching TRBD2 (5 bases). The CDR3 length is 12 residues. The ends were cut back, 10 bases at V and 1 base at J, with 11 bases in the middle. Germline lookup yields CDR1 ENHRY and CDR2 SYGVKD.

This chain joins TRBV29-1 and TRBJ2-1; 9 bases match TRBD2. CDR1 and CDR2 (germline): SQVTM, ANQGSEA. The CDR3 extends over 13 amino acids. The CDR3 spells CSCLGRGGTRLFF. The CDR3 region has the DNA TGCAGTTGTTTAGGGCGGGGGGGGACAAGATTGTTCTTC.

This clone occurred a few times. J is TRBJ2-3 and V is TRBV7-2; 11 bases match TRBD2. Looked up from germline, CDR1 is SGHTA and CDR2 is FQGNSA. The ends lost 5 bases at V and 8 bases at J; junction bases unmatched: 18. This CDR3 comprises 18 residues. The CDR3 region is CASSKVTSGGAFQATQYF. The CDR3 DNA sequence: TGTGCCAGCAGCAAGGTTACTAGCGGGGGCGCCTTTCAGGCTACGCAGTATTTT.

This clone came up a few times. CDR3 DNA: TGTGCCAGCAGCCTGGGGCTTCGGGATGGCTACACCTTC. As protein: CASSLGLRDGYTF. J is TRBJ1-2 and V is TRBV7-9; weak D call: TRBD1 (5 bases). Trimming took off 5 bases at V and 6 bases at J, with 13 bases between the two ends. The germline CDR1 and CDR2 sequences are SEHNR and FQNEAQ (reference sequence). The CDR3 has 13 amino acids.

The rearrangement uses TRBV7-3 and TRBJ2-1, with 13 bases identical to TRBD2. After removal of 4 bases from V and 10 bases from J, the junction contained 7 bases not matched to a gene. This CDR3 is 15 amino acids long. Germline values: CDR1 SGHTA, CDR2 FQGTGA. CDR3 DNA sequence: TGTGCCAGCAGCTGGGGACTAGCGGGACTTCAAGAGCAGTTCTTC. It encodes CASSWGLAGLQEQFF.

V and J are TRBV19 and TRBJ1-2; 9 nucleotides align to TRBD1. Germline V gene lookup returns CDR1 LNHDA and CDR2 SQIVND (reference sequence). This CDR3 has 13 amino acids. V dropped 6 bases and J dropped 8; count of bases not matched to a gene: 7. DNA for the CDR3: TGTGCCAGTAGGACCCGGACAGGGGAAGGCTACACCTTC. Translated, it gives CASRTRTGEGYTF.

The CDR3 reads CSARGDEKLFF. The CDR3 nucleotides read TGCAGCGCCCGGGGGGACGAAAAACTGTTTTTT. V and J are TRBV29-1 and TRBJ1-4, with a tentative D call TRBD1 (5 bases). Germline V gene lookup returns CDR1 SQVTM and CDR2 ANQGSEA. Trimming shortened V by 7 bases and J by 8 bases, and 11 bases separated the two germline ends. The CDR3 spans 11 residues.

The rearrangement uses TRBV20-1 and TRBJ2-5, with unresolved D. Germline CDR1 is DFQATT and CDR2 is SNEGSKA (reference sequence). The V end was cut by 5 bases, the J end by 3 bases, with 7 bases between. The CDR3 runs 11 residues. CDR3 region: CSARLEETQYF. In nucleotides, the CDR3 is TGCAGTGCTCGTCTCGAAGAGACCCAGTACTTC.

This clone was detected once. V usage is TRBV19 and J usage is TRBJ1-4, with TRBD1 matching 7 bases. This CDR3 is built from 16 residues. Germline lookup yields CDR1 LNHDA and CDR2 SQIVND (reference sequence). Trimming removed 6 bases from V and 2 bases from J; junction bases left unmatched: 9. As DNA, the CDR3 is TGTGCCAGTAGGAACAGGGGTTACAGGACTAATGAAAAACTGTTTTTT. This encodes CASRNRGYRTNEKLFF.

CDR3 loop: CASSEALTSGRAVETQYF. Written as DNA, the CDR3 is TGTGCCAGCAGTGAAGCGCTTACGAGCGGGAGGGCCGTAGAGACCCAGTACTTC. The chain uses TRBV2 and TRBJ2-5, with 10 bases fitting TRBD2. Germline CDR1 and CDR2: SNHLY and FYNNEI. There are 18 residues in the CDR3. V lost 0 bases to trimming and J lost 4 bases; unmatched junction nucleotides: 11.

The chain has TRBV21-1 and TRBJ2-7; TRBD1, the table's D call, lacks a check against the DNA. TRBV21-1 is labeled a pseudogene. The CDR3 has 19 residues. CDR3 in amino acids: CASSKAVRKTGPQYREQYF. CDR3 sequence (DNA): TGTGCCAGCAGCAAAGCAGTAAGGAAAACAGGTCCCCAGTATAGGGAGCAGTACTTC.

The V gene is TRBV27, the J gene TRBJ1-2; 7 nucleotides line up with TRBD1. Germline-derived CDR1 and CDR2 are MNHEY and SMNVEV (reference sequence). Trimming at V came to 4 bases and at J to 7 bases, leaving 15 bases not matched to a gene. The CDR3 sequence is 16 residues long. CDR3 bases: TGTGCCAGCAGTTCATTACAGGGGCAAGGATATCGTGGCTACACCTTC. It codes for CASSSLQGQGYRGYTF.

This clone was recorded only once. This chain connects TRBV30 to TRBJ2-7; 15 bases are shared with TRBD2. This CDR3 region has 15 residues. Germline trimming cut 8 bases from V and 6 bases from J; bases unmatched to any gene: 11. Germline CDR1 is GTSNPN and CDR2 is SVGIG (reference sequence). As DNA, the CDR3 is TGTGCCCTGATGGGACTAGCGGGAGGTGGCTCCGAGCAGTACTTC. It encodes CALMGLAGGGSEQYF.

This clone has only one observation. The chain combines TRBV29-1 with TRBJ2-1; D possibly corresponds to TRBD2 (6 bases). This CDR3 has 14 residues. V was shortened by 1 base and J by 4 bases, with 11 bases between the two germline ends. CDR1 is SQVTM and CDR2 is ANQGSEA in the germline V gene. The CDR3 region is CSVEGGGVYNEQFF. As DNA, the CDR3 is TGCAGCGTTGAAGGGGGCGGGGTGTACAATGAGCAGTTCTTC.